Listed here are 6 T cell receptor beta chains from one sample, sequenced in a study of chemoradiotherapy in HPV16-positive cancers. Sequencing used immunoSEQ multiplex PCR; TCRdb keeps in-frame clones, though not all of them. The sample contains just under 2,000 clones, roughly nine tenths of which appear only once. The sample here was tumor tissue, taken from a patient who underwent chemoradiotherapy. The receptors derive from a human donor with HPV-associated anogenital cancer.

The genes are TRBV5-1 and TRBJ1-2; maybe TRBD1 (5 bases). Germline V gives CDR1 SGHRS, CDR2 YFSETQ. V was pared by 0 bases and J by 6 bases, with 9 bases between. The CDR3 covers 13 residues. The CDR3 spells CASSLGQGDGYTF. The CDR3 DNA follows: TGCGCCAGCAGCTTGGGTCAGGGAGATGGCTACACCTTC.

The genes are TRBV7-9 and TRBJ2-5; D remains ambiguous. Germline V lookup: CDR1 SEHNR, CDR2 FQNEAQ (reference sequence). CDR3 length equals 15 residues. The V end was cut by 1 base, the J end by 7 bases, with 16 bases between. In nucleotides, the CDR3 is TGTGCCAGCAGCTTAGTGGGCCCGACGGCTGGGACCCAGTACTTC. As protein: CASSLVGPTAGTQYF. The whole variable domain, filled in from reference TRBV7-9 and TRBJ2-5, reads DTGVSQNPRHKITKRGQNVTFRCDPISEHNRLYWYRQTLGQGPEFLTYFQNEAQLEKSRLLSDRFSAERPKGSFSTLEIQRTEQGDSAMYLCASSLVGPTAGTQYFGPGTRLLVL.

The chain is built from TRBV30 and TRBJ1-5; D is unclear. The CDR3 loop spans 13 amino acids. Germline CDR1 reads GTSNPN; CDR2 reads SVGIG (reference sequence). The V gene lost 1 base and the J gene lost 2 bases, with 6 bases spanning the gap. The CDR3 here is CAWSGPGNQPQHF. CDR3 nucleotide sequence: TGTGCCTGGAGTGGACCGGGCAATCAGCCCCAGCATTTT.

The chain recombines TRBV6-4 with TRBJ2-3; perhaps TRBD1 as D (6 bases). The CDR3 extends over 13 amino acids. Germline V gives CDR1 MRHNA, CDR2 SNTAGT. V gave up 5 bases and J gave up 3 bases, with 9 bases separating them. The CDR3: CASSNRVTDTQYF. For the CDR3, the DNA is TGTGCCAGCAGTAACAGGGTGACAGATACGCAGTATTTT.

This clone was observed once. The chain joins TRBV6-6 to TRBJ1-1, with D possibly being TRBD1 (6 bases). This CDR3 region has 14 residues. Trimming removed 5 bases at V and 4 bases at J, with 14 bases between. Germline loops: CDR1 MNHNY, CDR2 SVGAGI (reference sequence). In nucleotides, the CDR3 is TGTGCCAGCAGTAGAAAGGGGGTGGGCACTGAAGCTTTCTTT. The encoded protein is CASSRKGVGTEAFF.

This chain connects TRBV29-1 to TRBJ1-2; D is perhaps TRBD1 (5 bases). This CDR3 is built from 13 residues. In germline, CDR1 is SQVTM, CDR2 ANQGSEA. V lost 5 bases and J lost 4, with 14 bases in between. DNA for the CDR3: TGCAGCGTTTACAGGTCCGGGGGCTATGGCTACACCTTC. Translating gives CSVYRSGGYGYTF.